This T cell receptor (beta chain) was retrieved from a study of T cells in Graves' hyperthyroidism and ophthalmopathy. Regions amplified from RNA transcripts were the TCR beta CDR3 regions. The TCR CDR3 first-round RT-PCR relied on the HTBI primer set. TCRdb passed the multiplex PCR reads through MiXCR, listing each CDR3 protein once. The sample yields 300,000 to 450,000 distinct CDR3 sequences, roughly 20% seen once. Deletions cut 1 base from V and 7 bases from J, with 17 bases between. The CDR3 length is 14 residues. Germline CDR1 reads DFQATT; CDR2 reads SNEGSKA (reference sequence). This clonotype was observed at least ten times.

This TCR was sampled from a woman in her forties with Graves' ophthalmopathy. Sequenced sample: blood. The chain is built from TRBV20-1 and TRBJ2-7; D could derive from TRBD1 or TRBD2 (5 bases each). The CDR3 reads CSARGQGKRWEQYF. The CDR3 DNA follows: TGCAGTGCTAGAGGTCAGGGTAAGCGGTGGGAGCAGTACTTC.